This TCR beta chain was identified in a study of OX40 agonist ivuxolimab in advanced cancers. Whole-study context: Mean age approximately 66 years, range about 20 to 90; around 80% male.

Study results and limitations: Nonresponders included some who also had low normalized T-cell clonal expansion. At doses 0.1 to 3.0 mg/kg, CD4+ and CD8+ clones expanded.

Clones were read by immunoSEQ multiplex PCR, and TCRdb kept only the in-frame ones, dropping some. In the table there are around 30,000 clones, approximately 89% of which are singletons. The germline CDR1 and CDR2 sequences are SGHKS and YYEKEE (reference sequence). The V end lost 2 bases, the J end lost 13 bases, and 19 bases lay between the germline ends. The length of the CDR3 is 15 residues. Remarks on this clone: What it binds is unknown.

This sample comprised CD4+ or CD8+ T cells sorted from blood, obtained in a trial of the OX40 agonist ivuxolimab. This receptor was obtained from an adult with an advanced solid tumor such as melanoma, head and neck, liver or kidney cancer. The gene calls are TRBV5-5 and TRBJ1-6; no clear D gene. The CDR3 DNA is TGTGCCAGCAGCTTAACTCCCAACGTCCGGGGTCCCCTCCACTTT. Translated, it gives CASSLTPNVRGPLHF.